This T cell receptor beta chain was found in a study of blood T cell repertoires in COVID-19 (TCRdb year 2020). About the study as a whole: Samples covering the acute and convalescent phases of COVID-19 were provided by collaborators in the United States, Italy and Spain. The material from the prospective study consisted of cDNA or gDNA derived from T cells, B-cell-depleted T cells, or PBMCs. Subjects who had been exposed to COVID-19, were actively infected with it, or had recovered from it provided the deeply sampled blood TCRbeta repertoires that made up the dataset. The repertoires were released in a freely available public database intended as a resource for research on the immune response to SARS-CoV-2. The samples were drawn from two sources: the first 160 participants of the ongoing ImmuneRACE study, and 1,200 or so subjects contributed by 6 global collaborators. The sample metadata nearly always contained a de-identified subject ID, COVID-19 status, age in years and sex. Where available, HLA class I and class II types were obtained from metadata supplied by the sample provider rather than from assay-based typing.

TCRbeta CDR3 regions were amplified from genomic DNA by means of the immunoSEQ Assay, a bias-controlled multiplex PCR. For the original study's pipeline: Within the assay, amplification of reference gene primers was used to estimate how many nucleated cells each sample contained. To quantify the absolute abundance of each unique TCRbeta CDR3 rearrangement, sequence reads were collapsed and filtered. For each sample, productive Simpson clonality was calculated as the square root of Simpson's diversity index across productive rearrangements. This immuneACCESS table, as held by TCRdb, lists in-frame sequences with V and J called but not all clones. Of the missing ones, under half trace to an unresolved V gene in checked studies; the others have no known cause. That table is the source of V, J and clone size, and D and trimming were worked out from the DNA. Across this sample there are 53,000 or so clones, with about nine tenths seen only once. Together, the top ten hold 6.2% of the sample.

Collaborating institutions collected whole blood in K2EDTA tubes following their own protocols. Collaborator samples were shipped for TCRbeta analysis as frozen whole blood, isolated PBMCs, or DNA extracted from either sample type. Of note for this clone: No antigen is known for it. Per-base quality was not reported, and no clone a single base away is much larger than it.

Overall study results and their limits: The quantity of clinical and demographic metadata differed by source and by participant and was supplied without curation.

CDR1 MRHNA and CDR2 SNTAGT are derived from the germline V gene. From cysteine to phenylalanine, the CDR3 is 15 amino acids long. Here the CDR3 DNA is all that survives: 45 bases in frame from base 1. V and J lose 8 bases and 7 bases, and a span of 21 bases separates them. The origin of this receptor is a man aged 40-50 years with acute or convalescent COVID-19. This chain joins TRBV6-4 to TRBJ1-5, with a tentative D gene TRBD1 over 5 matching bases. Sequenced: peripheral blood. The DNA sequence is TGTGCCAGCTCGGAATATGGGGGGGTCGGACAGCCCCAGCATTTT. Its protein is CASSEYGGVGQPQHF.